Described below is a single T cell receptor (beta chain) sequence and its context. This clone may be a read error of a much larger clone one base away. The data belong to a study of regulatory T cells in long-lasting Graves disease. Looked up from germline, CDR1 is GTSNPN and CDR2 is SVGIG (reference sequence). V lost 0 bases and J 3 bases, leaving 12 bases between the germline ends. This CDR3 contains 14 residues. iRepertoire HTBI primers and Arm-PCR of CDR3 regions built TCR beta libraries. TCRdb re-analysed the multiplex PCR reads in MiXCR, keeping a single row per CDR3 protein. The sample yields hundreds of thousands of distinct CDR3 sequences, approximately 16% seen once. Time point indicated: newly diagnosed GD, antithyroid drugs for less than 3 months. Scientists built the TCR library using RNA that was extracted from PBMCs. Another study also made use of these data, one on T cells in Graves' hyperthyroidism and ophthalmopathy.

Sequences were derived from peripheral blood mononuclear cells (PBMCs), sampled at new diagnosis, from a patient treated with antithyroid drugs. The chain couples TRBV30 to TRBJ2-7, with TRBD2 as a possible D gene (6 bases). This sequence originates from a woman between 40 and 55 years old with Graves disease. CDR3 sequence: CAWSVGGGGYEQYF. The CDR3 region has the DNA TGTGCCTGGAGTGTGGGGGGAGGAGGCTACGAGCAGTACTTC.